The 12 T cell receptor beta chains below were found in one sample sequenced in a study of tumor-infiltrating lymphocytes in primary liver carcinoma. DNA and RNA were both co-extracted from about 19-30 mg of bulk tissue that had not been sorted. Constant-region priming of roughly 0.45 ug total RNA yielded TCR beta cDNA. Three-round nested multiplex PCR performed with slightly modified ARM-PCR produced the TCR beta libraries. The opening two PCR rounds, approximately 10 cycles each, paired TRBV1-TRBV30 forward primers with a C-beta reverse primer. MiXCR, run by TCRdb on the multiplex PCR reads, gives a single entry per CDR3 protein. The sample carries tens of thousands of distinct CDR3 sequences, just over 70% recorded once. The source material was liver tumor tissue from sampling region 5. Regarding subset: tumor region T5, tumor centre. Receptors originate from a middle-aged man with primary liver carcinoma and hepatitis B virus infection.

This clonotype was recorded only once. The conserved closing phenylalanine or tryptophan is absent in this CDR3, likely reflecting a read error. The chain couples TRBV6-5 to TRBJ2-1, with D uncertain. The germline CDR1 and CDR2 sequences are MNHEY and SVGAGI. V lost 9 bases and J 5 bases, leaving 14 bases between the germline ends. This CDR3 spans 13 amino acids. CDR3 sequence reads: CASSWTGNNEQFS. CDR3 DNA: TGTGCCAGTAGCTGGACGGGTAACAATGAGCAGTTCTCC.

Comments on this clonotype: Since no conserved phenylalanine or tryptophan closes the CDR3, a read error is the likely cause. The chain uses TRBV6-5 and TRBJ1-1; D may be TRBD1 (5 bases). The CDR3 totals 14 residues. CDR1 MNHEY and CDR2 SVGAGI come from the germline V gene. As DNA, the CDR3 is TGTGCCAGTAGTTACGGGGGTAGTAACACTGAAGCTTTCATT. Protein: CASSYGGSNTEAFI.

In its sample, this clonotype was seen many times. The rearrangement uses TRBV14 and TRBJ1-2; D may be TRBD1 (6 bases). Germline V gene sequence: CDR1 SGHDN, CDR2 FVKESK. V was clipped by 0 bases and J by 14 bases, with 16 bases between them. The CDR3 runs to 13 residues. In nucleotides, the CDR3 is TGTGCCAGCAGCCAAGACCGACAGGCGGCTCTTACCTTC. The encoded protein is CASSQDRQAALTF.

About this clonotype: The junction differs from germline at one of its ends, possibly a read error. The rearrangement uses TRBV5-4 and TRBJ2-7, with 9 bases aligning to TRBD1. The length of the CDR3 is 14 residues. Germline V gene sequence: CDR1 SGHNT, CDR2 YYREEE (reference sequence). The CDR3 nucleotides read TGTGCCAGCAGCGGGGGGGACAGGGTGTACGGGCAGTACTTC. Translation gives CASSGGDRVYGQYF.

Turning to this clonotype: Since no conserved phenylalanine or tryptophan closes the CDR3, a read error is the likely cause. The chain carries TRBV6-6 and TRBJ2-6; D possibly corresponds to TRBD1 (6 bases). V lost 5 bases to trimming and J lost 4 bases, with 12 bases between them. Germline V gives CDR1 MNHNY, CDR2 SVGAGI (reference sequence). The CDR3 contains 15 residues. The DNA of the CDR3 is TGTGCCAGCAGTCCTACAGGGACCGGGGCCAACGTCCTGACTTAC. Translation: CASSPTGTGANVLTY.

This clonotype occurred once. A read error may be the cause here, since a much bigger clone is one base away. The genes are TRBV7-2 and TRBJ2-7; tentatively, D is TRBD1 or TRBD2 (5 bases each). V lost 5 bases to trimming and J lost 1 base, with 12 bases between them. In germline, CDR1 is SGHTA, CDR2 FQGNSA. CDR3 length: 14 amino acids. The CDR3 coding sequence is TGTGCCAGCAGCCTCCGGGACCAGTCCTACGAGCAGTACTTC. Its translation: CASSLRDQSYEQYF. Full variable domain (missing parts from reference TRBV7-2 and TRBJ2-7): GAGVSQSPSNKVTEKGKDVELRCDPISGHTALYWYRQSLGQGLEFLIYFQGNSAPDKSGLPSDRFSAERTGGSVSTLTIQRTQQEDSAVYLCASSLRDQSYEQYFGPGTRLTVT.

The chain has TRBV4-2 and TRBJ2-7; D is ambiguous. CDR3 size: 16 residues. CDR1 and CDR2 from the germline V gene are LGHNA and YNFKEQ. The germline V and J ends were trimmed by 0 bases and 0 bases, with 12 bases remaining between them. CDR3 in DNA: TGTGCCAGCAGCCAAGAGTTCCGTGCTAACTCCTACGAGCAGTACTTC. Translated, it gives CASSQEFRANSYEQYF.

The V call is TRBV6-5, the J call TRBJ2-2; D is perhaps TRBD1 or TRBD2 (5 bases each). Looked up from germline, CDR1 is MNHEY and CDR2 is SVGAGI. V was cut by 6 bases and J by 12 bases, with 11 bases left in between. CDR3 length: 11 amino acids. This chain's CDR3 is CASSPWGKLFF. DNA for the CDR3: TGTGCCAGCAGCCCCTGGGGGAAGCTGTTTTTT.

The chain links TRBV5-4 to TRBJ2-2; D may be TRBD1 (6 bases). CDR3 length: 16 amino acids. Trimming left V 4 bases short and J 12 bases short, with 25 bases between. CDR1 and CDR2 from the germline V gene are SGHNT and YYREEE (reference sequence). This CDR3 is CASSHGKGPNTGQLFF. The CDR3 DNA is TGTGCCAGCAGCCACGGAAAGGGACCGAACACAGGGCAGCTGTTTTTT. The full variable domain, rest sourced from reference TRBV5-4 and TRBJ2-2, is ETGVTQSPTHLIKTRGQQVTLRCSSQSGHNTVSWYQQALGQGPQFIFQYYREEENGRGNFPPRFSGLQFPNYSSELNVNALELDDSALYLCASSHGKGPNTGQLFFGEGSRLTVL.

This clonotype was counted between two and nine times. The CDR3 sequence is CASSPERHYGYTF. The CDR3, as DNA: TGTGCCAGCAGCCCGGAACGCCACTATGGCTACACCTTC. V usage is TRBV11-1 and J usage is TRBJ1-2; D not resolved. Deletions cut 5 bases from V and 3 bases from J, with 10 bases between. Germline V gene lookup returns CDR1 SGHAT and CDR2 FQDESV (reference sequence). The CDR3 sequence is 13 residues long.

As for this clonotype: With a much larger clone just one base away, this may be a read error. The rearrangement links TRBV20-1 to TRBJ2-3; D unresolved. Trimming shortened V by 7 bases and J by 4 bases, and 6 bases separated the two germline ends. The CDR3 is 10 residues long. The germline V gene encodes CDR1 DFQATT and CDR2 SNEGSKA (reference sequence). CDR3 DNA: TGCAGTGTTAGGTCAGATACGCAGTATTTT. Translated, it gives CSVRSDTQYF.

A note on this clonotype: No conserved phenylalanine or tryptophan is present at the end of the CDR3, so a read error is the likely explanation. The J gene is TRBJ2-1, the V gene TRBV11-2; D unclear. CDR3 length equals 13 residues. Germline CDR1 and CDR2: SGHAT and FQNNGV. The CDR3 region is CPSSLNDAYEQFS. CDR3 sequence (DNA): TGCCCCAGCAGCTTAAATGATGCCTATGAGCAGTTCTCC.